A single sample is the source of the 12 T cell receptor beta chains below, sequenced in a study of CD8+ T cells in alopecia areata. The treatment: oral pan-JAK inhibitor, 5-10 mg twice daily. Reverse transcribed after extraction, RNA yielded cDNA as the sequencing template. Here immunoSEQ multiplex PCR was the method, and the copy in TCRdb shows in-frame clones only, minus some. The sample includes roughly 200,000 clones, roughly 53% of them seen just once. Sequencing used CD8+ T cells sorted from blood, obtained at week 24, from a patient treated with tofacitinib. These receptors all come from a human donor with alopecia areata.

The rearrangement joins TRBV29-1 to TRBJ1-1; no reliable D call. The CDR3 spans 12 residues. V shed 5 bases and J shed 1 base, with 8 bases lying between them. CDR1 SQVTM and CDR2 ANQGSEA come from the germline V gene. CDR3 in DNA: TGCAGCGTTCGCCTGACGAACACTGAAGCTTTCTTT. It specifies CSVRLTNTEAFF.

This clone has more than one count but fewer than ten. The genes are TRBV25-1 and TRBJ2-3; D remains ambiguous. V was trimmed by 6 bases and J by 6 bases, leaving 4 bases between them. The germline gives CDR1 MGHDK, CDR2 SYGVNS. The CDR3 runs 10 residues. The chain's CDR3 is CASRSDTQYF. The CDR3 coding sequence is TGTGCCAGCAGATCGGATACGCAGTATTTT.

This sequence joins TRBV28 and TRBJ2-7; D is ambiguous. V lost 8 bases, J lost 2 bases, and 16 bases lay in between. The CDR3 length is 14 residues. Germline V CDR1 and CDR2: MDHEN, SYDVKM. CDR3 in DNA: TGTGCCAGCCAGCAACCGGTCCGTACCTACGAGCAGTACTTC. Its translation is CASQQPVRTYEQYF.

This clone occurred a few times. The chain uses TRBV30 and TRBJ1-5; D perhaps matches TRBD1 (6 bases). The V gene lost 0 bases and the J gene lost 0 bases, with 9 bases spanning the gap. Germline CDR1 and CDR2: GTSNPN and SVGIG (reference sequence). The CDR3 runs 15 residues. The CDR3: CAWSVDSSSNQPQHF. For the CDR3, the DNA is TGTGCCTGGAGTGTGGACAGTAGTAGCAATCAGCCCCAGCATTTT.

The V call is TRBV6-6, the J call TRBJ1-2, with D unresolved. V was trimmed by 6 bases and J by 6 bases, leaving 17 bases between them. This CDR3 has 14 amino acids. Germline V CDR1 and CDR2: MNHNY, SVGAGI (reference sequence). The CDR3 coding sequence is TGTGCCAGCAGCCCCAGGCTTGGGGTACATGGCTACACCTTC. It encodes CASSPRLGVHGYTF.

The genes are TRBV30 and TRBJ1-1; D unclear. Germline V lookup: CDR1 GTSNPN, CDR2 SVGIG (reference sequence). This CDR3 is built from 12 residues. V gave up 3 bases and J gave up 3 bases, with 8 bases separating them. CDR3 bases: TGTGCCTGGAGAGGTCTGGACACTGAAGCTTTCTTT. This gives the protein CAWRGLDTEAFF. Full variable domain (rest looked up from reference TRBV30 and TRBJ1-1): SQTIHQWPATLVQPVGSPLSLECTVEGTSNPNLYWYRQAAGRGLQLLFYSVGIGQISSEVPQNLSASRPQDRQFILSSKKLLLSDSGFYLCAWRGLDTEAFFGQGTRLTVV.

The gene calls are TRBV7-3 and TRBJ2-4; D is possibly TRBD1 (7 bases). The V gene's germline CDR1 is SGHTA and CDR2 FQGTGA. The CDR3 length is 15 residues. The V end lost 5 bases, the J end lost 6 bases, and 17 bases lay between the germline ends. CDR3 bases: TGTGCCAGCAGCCAACCGACAGGGACTGGAAACATTCAGTACTTC. As protein: CASSQPTGTGNIQYF.

The gene calls are TRBV29-1 and TRBJ1-1, with D tentatively TRBD1 (6 bases). Germline V lookup: CDR1 SQVTM, CDR2 ANQGSEA. Trimming removed 3 bases from V and 1 base from J, with 9 bases in between. This CDR3 comprises 13 residues. The CDR3 DNA reads as TGCAGCGTTGACAGGGGTACGAACACTGAAGCTTTCTTT. It encodes CSVDRGTNTEAFF.

The V gene is TRBV30, the J gene TRBJ1-6; D unresolved. The CDR3 loop spans 17 amino acids. From germline, CDR1 is GTSNPN and CDR2 SVGIG (reference sequence). V lost 0 bases and J 0 bases, leaving 12 bases between the germline ends. CDR3 sequence (DNA): TGTGCCTGGAGTGTACGGTTCCCGAGCTCCTATAATTCACCCCTCCACTTT. Its protein product is CAWSVRFPSSYNSPLHF.

The V call is TRBV10-3, the J call TRBJ2-7; perhaps D is TRBD1 or TRBD2 (6 bases each). V lost 0 bases and J 3 bases, leaving 12 bases between the germline ends. The CDR3 length is 15 residues. The germline V gene encodes CDR1 ENHRY and CDR2 SYGVKD. CDR3 in amino acids: CAISESPGANYEQYF. The DNA for the CDR3 is TGTGCCATCAGTGAGTCTCCGGGGGCCAACTACGAGCAGTACTTC.

V gene TRBV29-1 combines with J gene TRBJ1-2; no clear D gene. Trimming cost V 2 bases and J 8 bases, with 6 bases left between them. The CDR3 is 10 residues long. The V gene's germline CDR1 is SQVTM and CDR2 ANQGSEA. The CDR3 DNA reads TGCAGCGTTGAATCTAACGGCTACACCTTC. Translated, it gives CSVESNGYTF.

This clone was observed a handful of times. The CDR3 loop is CASSKPRDRVNGELFF. As DNA, the CDR3 is TGTGCCAGTAGTAAACCCCGGGACAGGGTCAACGGGGAGCTGTTTTTT. The rearrangement uses TRBV19 and TRBJ2-2, with 9 bases matching TRBD1. V shed 4 bases, J shed 7 bases, and the junction held 10 bases outside the gene matches. In germline, CDR1 is LNHDA, CDR2 SQIVND (reference sequence). The CDR3 is 16 amino acids.